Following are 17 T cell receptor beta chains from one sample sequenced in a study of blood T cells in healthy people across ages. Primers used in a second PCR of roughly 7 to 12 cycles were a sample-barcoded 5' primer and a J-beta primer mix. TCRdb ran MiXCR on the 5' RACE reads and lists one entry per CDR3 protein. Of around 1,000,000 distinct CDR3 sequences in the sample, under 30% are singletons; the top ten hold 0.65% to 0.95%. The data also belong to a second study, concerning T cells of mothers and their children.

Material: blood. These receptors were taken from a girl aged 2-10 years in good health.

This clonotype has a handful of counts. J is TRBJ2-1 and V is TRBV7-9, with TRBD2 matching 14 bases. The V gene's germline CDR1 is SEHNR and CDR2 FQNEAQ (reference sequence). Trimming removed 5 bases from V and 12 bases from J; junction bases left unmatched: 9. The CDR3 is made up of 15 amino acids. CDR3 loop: CASSPGLAGEFRQFF. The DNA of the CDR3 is TGTGCCAGCAGCCCGGGACTAGCGGGAGAATTTCGGCAGTTCTTC.

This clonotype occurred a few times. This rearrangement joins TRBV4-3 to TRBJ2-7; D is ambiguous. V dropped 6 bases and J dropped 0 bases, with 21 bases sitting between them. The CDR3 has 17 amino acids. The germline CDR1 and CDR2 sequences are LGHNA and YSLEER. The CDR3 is CASSLGRILEVSYEQYF. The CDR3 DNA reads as TGCGCCAGCAGTCTAGGTCGGATCTTAGAGGTCTCCTACGAGCAGTACTTC.

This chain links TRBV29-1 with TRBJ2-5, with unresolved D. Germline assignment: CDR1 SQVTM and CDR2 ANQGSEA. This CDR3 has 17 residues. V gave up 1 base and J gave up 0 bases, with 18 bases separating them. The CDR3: CSVEAGPQPFHQETQYF. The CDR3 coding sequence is TGCAGCGTTGAAGCGGGTCCACAACCCTTCCACCAAGAGACCCAGTACTTC.

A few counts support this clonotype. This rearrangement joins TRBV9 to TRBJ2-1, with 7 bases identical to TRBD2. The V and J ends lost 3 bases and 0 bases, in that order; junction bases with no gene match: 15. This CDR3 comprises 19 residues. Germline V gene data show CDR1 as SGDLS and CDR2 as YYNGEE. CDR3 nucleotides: TGTGCCAGCAGCGCTCGTGGGCTAGCGGACAAGAGCTCCTACAATGAGCAGTTCTTC. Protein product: CASSARGLADKSSYNEQFF.

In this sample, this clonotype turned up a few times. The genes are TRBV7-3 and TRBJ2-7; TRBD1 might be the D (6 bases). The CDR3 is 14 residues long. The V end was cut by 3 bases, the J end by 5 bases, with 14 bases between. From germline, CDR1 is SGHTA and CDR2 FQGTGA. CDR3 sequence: CASSLGGQSHEQYF. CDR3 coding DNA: TGTGCCAGCAGCTTGGGCGGACAGTCGCACGAGCAGTACTTC.

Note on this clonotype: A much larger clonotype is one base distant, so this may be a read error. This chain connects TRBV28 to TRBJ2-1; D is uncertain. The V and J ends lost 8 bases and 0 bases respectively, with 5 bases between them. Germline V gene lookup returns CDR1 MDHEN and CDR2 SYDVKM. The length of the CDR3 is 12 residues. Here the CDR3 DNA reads TGTGCCAGCGCGAGCTCCTACAATGAGCAGTTCTTC. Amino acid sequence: CASASSYNEQFF. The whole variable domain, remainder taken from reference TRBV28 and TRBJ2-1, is DVKVTQSSRYLVKRTGEKVFLECVQDMDHENMFWYRQDPGLGLRLIYFSYDVKMKEKGDIPEGYSVSREKKERFSLILESASTNQTSMYLCASASSYNEQFFGPGTRLTVL.

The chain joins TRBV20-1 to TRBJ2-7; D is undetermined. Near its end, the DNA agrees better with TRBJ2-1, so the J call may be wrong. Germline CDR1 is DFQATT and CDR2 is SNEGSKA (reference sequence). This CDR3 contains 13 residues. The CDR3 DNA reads TGCAGTGCTAGTGAATTCAACTACAATGAGCAGTTCTTC. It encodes CSASEFNYNEQFF.

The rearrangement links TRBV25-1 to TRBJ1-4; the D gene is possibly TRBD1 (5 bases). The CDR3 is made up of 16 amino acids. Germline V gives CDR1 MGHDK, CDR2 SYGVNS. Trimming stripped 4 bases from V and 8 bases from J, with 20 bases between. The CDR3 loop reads CASSGPRGQGREKLFF. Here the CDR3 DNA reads TGTGCCAGCAGTGGTCCAAGGGGCCAGGGCAGGGAAAAACTGTTTTTT.

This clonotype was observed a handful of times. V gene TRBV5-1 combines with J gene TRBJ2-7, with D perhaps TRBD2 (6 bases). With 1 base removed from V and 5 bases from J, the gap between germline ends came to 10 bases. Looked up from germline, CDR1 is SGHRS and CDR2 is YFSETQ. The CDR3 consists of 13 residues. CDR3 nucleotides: TGCGCCAGCAGCTTGCCCCCGGGGGACGAGCAGTACTTC. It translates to CASSLPPGDEQYF.

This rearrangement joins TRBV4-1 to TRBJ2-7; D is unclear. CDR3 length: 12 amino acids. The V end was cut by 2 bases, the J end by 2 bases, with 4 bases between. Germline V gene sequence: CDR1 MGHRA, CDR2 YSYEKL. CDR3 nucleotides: TGCGCCAGCAGCCAAAACCCCTACGAGCAGTACTTC. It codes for CASSQNPYEQYF.

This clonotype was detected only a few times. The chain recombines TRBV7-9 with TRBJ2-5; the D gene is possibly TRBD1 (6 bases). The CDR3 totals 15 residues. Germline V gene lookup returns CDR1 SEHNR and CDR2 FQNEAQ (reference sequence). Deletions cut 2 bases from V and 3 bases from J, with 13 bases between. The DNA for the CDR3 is TGTGCCAGCAGCTTACGTAAACCAGGGGAAGAGACCCAGTACTTC. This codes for CASSLRKPGEETQYF.

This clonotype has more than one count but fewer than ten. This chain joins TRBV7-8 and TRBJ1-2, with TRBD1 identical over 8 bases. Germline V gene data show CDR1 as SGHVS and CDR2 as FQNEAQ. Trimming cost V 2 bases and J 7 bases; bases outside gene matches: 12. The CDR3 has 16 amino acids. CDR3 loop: CASSLRRTGKSSGYTF. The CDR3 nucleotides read TGTGCCAGCAGCTTAAGGCGGACAGGGAAGTCTAGTGGCTACACCTTC.

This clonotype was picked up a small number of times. Here the CDR3 reads CAISEPWTDQETQYF. The CDR3 region has the DNA TGTGCCATCAGTGAACCCTGGACAGATCAAGAGACCCAGTACTTC. The chain carries TRBV10-3 and TRBJ2-5; D is possibly TRBD1 (6 bases). The CDR3 has 15 residues. The V gene lost 3 bases and the J gene lost 2 bases, with 13 bases spanning the gap. The germline CDR1 and CDR2 sequences are ENHRY and SYGVKD.

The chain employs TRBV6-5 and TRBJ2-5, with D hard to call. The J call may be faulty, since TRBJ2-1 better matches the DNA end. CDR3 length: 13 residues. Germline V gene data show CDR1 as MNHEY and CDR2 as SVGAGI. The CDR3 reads CASSYSARSEQFF. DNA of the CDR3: TGTGCCAGCAGTTACTCGGCCCGGAGTGAGCAGTTCTTC.

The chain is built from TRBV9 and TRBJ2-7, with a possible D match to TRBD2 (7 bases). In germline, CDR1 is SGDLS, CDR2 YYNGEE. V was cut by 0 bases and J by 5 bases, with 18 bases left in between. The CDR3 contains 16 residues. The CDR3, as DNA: TGTGCCAGCAGCGTAGAGGTAGTGGCGGGGGCCGACGAGCAGTACTTC. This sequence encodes CASSVEVVAGADEQYF.

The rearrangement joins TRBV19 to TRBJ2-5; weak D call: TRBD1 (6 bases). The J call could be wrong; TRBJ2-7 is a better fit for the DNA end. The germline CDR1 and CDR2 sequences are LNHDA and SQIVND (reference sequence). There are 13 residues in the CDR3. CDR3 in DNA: TGTGCCAGTAGTAATAATGGGGGCGGCGAGCAGTACTTC. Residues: CASSNNGGGEQYF.

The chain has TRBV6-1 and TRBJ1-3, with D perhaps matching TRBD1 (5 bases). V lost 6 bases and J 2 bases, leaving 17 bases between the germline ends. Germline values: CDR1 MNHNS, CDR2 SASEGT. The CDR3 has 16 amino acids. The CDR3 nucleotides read TGTGCCAGCAGCCACGAGCTAGGGGAACCTGGAAACACCATATATTTT. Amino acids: CASSHELGEPGNTIYF.